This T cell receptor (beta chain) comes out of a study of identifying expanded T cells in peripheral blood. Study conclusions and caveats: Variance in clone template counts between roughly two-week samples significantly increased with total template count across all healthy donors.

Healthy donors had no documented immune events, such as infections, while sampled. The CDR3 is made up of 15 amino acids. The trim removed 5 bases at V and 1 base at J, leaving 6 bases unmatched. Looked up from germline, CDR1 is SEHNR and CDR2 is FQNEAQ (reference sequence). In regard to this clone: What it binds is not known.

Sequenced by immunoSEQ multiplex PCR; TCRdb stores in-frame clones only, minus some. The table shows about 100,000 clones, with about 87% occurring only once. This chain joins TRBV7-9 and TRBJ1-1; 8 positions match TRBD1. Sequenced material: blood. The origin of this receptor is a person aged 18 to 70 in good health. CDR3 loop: CASSRKGQENTEAFF. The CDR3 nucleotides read TGTGCCAGCAGCCGCAAGGGACAGGAGAACACTGAAGCTTTCTTT.